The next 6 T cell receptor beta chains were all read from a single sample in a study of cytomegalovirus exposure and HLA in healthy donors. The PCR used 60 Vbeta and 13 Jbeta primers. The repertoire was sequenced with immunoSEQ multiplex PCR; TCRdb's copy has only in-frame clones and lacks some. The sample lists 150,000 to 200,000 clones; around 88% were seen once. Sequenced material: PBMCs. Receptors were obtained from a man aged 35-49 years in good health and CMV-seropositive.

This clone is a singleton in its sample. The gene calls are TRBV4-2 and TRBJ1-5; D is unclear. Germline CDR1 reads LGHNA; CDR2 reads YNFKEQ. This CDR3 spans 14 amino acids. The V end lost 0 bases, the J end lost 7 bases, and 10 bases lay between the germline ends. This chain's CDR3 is CASSQDTGEQPQHF. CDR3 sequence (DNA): TGTGCCAGCAGCCAAGATACCGGAGAGCAGCCCCAGCATTTT.

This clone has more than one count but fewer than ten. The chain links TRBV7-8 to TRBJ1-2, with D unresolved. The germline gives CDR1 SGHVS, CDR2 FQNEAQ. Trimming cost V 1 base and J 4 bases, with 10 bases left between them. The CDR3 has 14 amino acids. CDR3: CASSLGKRGYGYTF. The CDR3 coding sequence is TGTGCCAGCAGCTTAGGCAAAAGAGGCTATGGCTACACCTTC.

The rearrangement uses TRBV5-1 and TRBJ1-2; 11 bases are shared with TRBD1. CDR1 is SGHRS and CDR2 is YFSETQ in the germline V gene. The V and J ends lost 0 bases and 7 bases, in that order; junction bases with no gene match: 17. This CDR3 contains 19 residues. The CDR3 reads CASSLVFDGTGGDLSGYTF. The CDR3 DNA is TGCGCCAGCAGCTTGGTATTCGATGGGACAGGGGGGGATCTAAGTGGCTACACCTTC.

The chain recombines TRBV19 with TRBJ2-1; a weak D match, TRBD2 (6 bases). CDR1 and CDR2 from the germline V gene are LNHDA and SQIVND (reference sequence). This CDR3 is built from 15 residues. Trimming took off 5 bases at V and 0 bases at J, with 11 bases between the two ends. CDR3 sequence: CASSGDSSSYNEQFF. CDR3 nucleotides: TGTGCCAGTAGTGGGGACTCGAGCTCCTACAATGAGCAGTTCTTC.

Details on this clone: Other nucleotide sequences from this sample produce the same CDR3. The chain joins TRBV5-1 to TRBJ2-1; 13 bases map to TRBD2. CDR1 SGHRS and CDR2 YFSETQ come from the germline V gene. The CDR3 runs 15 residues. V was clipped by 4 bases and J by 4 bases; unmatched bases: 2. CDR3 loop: CASSPGLAGYNEQFF. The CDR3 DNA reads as TGCGCCAGCAGCCCGGGACTAGCGGGGTACAATGAGCAGTTCTTC.

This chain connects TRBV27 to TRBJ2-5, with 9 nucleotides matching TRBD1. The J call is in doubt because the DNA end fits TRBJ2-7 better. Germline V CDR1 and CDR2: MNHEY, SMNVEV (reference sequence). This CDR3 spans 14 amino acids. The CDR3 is CASSQGQGPYEQYF. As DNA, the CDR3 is TGTGCCAGCAGTCAGGGACAGGGCCCCTACGAGCAGTACTTC.